Following are 32 T cell receptor beta chains from one sample sequenced in a study of human T cells and chemical hapten exposure. Indicated time point: pre-sensitization, week 0. As for treatment: therapeutic diphenylcyclopropenone sensitization with weekly scalp DPC. TCRdb re-analysed the RACE reads in MiXCR, keeping a single row per CDR3 protein. This sample has approximately 79,000 distinct CDR3 sequences, with around 7.9% found just once. The sequencing here drew on whole blood, taken in connection with sensitization to the hapten diphenylcyclopropenone (DPC). The receptors were gathered from a man aged 35-49 years with alopecia areata. Some clones in this sample may be carry-over from other donors' samples.

This clonotype was seen many times. J is TRBJ2-7 and V is TRBV3-1; perhaps D is TRBD1 or TRBD2 (5 bases each). Trimming left V 1 base short and J 3 bases short, with 10 bases between. Germline CDR1 and CDR2: LGHDT and YNNKEL (reference sequence). The CDR3 loop spans 14 amino acids. Here the CDR3 reads CASSQAGPRYEQYF. CDR3 nucleotide sequence: TGTGCCAGCAGCCAAGCGGGACCCCGCTACGAGCAGTACTTC.

The sample holds many counts of this clonotype. The J gene is TRBJ2-7, the V gene TRBV6-5; 9 bases match TRBD2. The J segment lost 5 bases and the V segment lost 8 bases, leaving 10 bases of the junction unmatched. Germline V gene sequence: CDR1 MNHEY, CDR2 SVGAGI. This CDR3 spans 14 amino acids. DNA for the CDR3: TGTGCCAGCGCTCGCGGGAGGGTGAGGAACGAGCAGTACTTC. It yields the protein CASARGRVRNEQYF.

CDR3 sequence reads: CASSIQRAADTQYF. CDR3 in DNA: TGTGCCAGTAGTATACAGCGGGCGGCAGATACGCAGTATTTT. This rearrangement joins TRBV19 to TRBJ2-3; the D gene is possibly TRBD2 (6 bases). CDR3 size: 14 residues. CDR1 is LNHDA and CDR2 is SQIVND in the germline V gene (reference sequence). With 2 bases removed from V and 4 bases from J, the gap between germline ends came to 10 bases.

This clonotype was detected ten times or more. J is TRBJ1-2 and V is TRBV7-9; D not certain. The CDR3 runs 16 residues. Germline V gene sequence: CDR1 SEHNR, CDR2 FQNEAQ (reference sequence). The V end was cut by 3 bases, the J end by 0 bases, with 14 bases between. In DNA form, the CDR3 reads TGTGCCAGCAGCTTCGGTCAGGCGAGGCCTAACTATGGCTACACCTTC. This sequence encodes CASSFGQARPNYGYTF.

The CDR3 loop is CASSYLDRWDKGGNIQYF. The DNA for the CDR3 is TGTGCCAGCAGCTACCTGGACAGGTGGGACAAAGGGGGGAACATTCAGTACTTC. The J gene is TRBJ2-4, the V gene TRBV11-3; TRBD1 is a possible D gene (7 bases). This CDR3 has 18 amino acids. Germline CDR1 and CDR2: SGHNT and YENEEA. V lost 4 bases and J 7 bases, leaving 26 bases between the germline ends.

This clonotype was counted at least ten times. CDR3 nucleotide sequence: TGTGCCAGCAGTTTATGGACAGGGGACTCTGGGACTGAAGCTTTCTTT. It is translated as CASSLWTGDSGTEAFF. This rearrangement joins TRBV28 to TRBJ1-1, with 8 bases identical to TRBD1. V shed 0 bases, J shed 5 bases, and the junction held 8 bases outside the gene matches. The CDR3 length is 16 residues. The V gene's germline CDR1 is MDHEN and CDR2 SYDVKM. Drawing the rest from reference TRBV28 and TRBJ1-1, the complete variable domain is DVKVTQSSRYLVKRTGEKVFLECVQDMDHENMFWYRQDPGLGLRLIYFSYDVKMKEKGDIPEGYSVSREKKERFSLILESASTNQTSMYLCASSLWTGDSGTEAFFGQGTRLTVV.

This chain joins TRBV29-1 and TRBJ1-1, with TRBD1 matching over 8 bases. J gave up 0 bases and V 4 bases, and 7 bases lay outside the gene matches. The germline V gene has CDR1 SQVTM and CDR2 ANQGSEA. The CDR3 sequence is 15 residues long. CDR3 region: CSVGNPRGLNTEAFF. Written as DNA, the CDR3 is TGCAGCGTTGGGAATCCCAGGGGGCTGAACACTGAAGCTTTCTTT.

In its sample, this clonotype was seen many times. The chain has TRBV14 and TRBJ1-5; D is ambiguous. Per germline, CDR1 SGHDN and CDR2 FVKESK. Trimming removed 1 base at V and 2 bases at J, with 18 bases between. The length of the CDR3 is 18 residues. CDR3 in DNA: TGTGCCAGCAGCCAAGGATTTACTGGGGTACGAGGCAATCAGCCCCAGCATTTT. Protein: CASSQGFTGVRGNQPQHF.

This clonotype was counted only a few times. This rearrangement joins TRBV6-2 or TRBV6-3 to TRBJ2-5; 9 bases map to TRBD2. Trimming cost V 4 bases and J 5 bases; bases outside gene matches: 17. CDR3 length equals 18 residues. CDR1 and CDR2 from the germline V gene are MNHEY and SVGEGT. The CDR3 coding sequence is TGTGCCAGCAGTTTTCTTAGGGGACTAGCTACCATGATGGAGACCCAGTACTTC. Amino acid sequence: CASSFLRGLATMMETQYF.

V is TRBV6-2 or TRBV6-3 and J is TRBJ2-2; D is undetermined. CDR3 length equals 14 residues. Germline CDR1 is MNHEY and CDR2 is SVGEGT. Trimming pared 6 bases from V and 2 bases from J, leaving 10 bases between. DNA for the CDR3: TGTGCCAGCAGCGTTCTCCTAAACACCGGGGAGCTGTTTTTT. The encoded protein is CASSVLLNTGELFF.

Remarks on this clonotype: With a much larger clone just one base away, this may be a read error. The V and J genes are TRBV28 and TRBJ1-3, with 9 positions matching TRBD1. CDR1 MDHEN and CDR2 SYDVKM come from the germline V gene. CDR3 length: 18 residues. CDR3 DNA: TGTACCAGCAGTCCCCCCGGGACAGGGCTGAGAGCTGGAAACACCATATATTTT. Protein sequence: CTSSPPGTGLRAGNTIYF.

The genes are TRBV6-5 and TRBJ1-5; D might be TRBD1 (6 bases). Trimming took off 4 bases at V and 8 bases at J, with 12 bases between the two ends. CDR1 and CDR2 from the germline V gene are MNHEY and SVGAGI. The CDR3 consists of 13 residues. The CDR3 DNA sequence: TGTGCCAGCAGTTCAGGGGTCTGGGAGCCCCAGCATTTT. It encodes CASSSGVWEPQHF.

This clonotype came up many times. V and J are TRBV5-4 and TRBJ2-5; 9 bases map to TRBD1. This CDR3 spans 15 amino acids. The V segment lost 0 bases and the J segment 4 bases; nucleotides outside the gene matches: 4. The germline CDR1 and CDR2 sequences are SGHNT and YYREEE (reference sequence). The CDR3 protein is CASSLGDRAAETQYF. CDR3 sequence (DNA): TGTGCCAGCAGCTTGGGGGACAGGGCGGCAGAGACCCAGTACTTC.

This chain links TRBV29-1 with TRBJ1-1; D ambiguous. V lost 8 bases and J 3 bases, leaving 13 bases between the germline ends. The CDR3 covers 12 residues. Germline V gene sequence: CDR1 SQVTM, CDR2 ANQGSEA. CDR3 DNA: TGCAGCCCTCAACATTTGGACACTGAAGCTTTCTTT. This sequence encodes CSPQHLDTEAFF.

This clonotype turned up a few times. The V call is TRBV27, the J call TRBJ1-6; D not resolved. Per the germline V gene, CDR1 is MNHEY and CDR2 is SMNVEV (reference sequence). V dropped 1 base and J dropped 8 bases, with 18 bases sitting between them. The CDR3 contains 17 residues. The CDR3 DNA sequence: TGTGCCAGCAGTTTATTTTTCGGCCTAACAACACATTCACCCCTCCACTTT. Its protein is CASSLFFGLTTHSPLHF.

This clonotype was counted at least ten times. This chain connects TRBV20-1 to TRBJ1-6; weak D call: TRBD1 (5 bases). CDR3 length equals 13 residues. Germline loops: CDR1 DFQATT, CDR2 SNEGSKA (reference sequence). Trimming cost V 6 bases and J 8 bases, with 14 bases left between them. This CDR3 reads CSATTGQDSPLHF. Written as DNA, the CDR3 is TGCAGTGCGACCACGGGGCAGGATTCACCCCTCCACTTT.

The chain carries TRBV20-1 and TRBJ2-1; unclear D gene. V was pared by 3 bases and J by 8 bases, with 11 bases between. CDR1 and CDR2 from the germline V gene are DFQATT and SNEGSKA (reference sequence). The CDR3 extends over 12 amino acids. The CDR3, as DNA: TGCAGTGCTAGTGCTTTAAGTGATGAGCAGTTCTTC. Its translation: CSASALSDEQFF.

Concerning this clonotype: A read error is possible here, since a much larger clone lies one base away. The chain carries TRBV6-2 or TRBV6-3 and TRBJ1-5; D call uncertain. There are 13 residues in the CDR3. Germline-derived CDR1 and CDR2 are MNHEY and SVGEGT. The CDR3 is CTSHPNALQPQHF. DNA for the CDR3: TGTACCAGCCACCCTAACGCACTTCAGCCCCAGCATTTT.

This chain joins TRBV28 and TRBJ2-5; D gene uncertain. With 7 bases removed from V and 4 bases from J, the gap between germline ends came to 13 bases. This CDR3 is built from 13 residues. From germline, CDR1 is MDHEN and CDR2 SYDVKM. The CDR3 DNA sequence: TGTGCCAGCACCGGTCACTCTGGAGAGACCCAGTACTTC. It translates to CASTGHSGETQYF.

This clonotype appeared many times. The chain combines TRBV7-9 with TRBJ1-6; D gene ambiguous. Germline lookup yields CDR1 SEHNR and CDR2 FQNEAQ (reference sequence). Trimming removed 4 bases from V and 13 bases from J, with 11 bases in between. This CDR3 spans 12 amino acids. CDR3 protein: CASSSNGRPLHF. For the CDR3, the DNA is TGTGCCAGCAGCTCTAATGGTAGGCCCCTCCACTTT.

This clonotype was counted between two and nine times. This chain connects TRBV10-3 to TRBJ2-3, with D uncertain. This CDR3 has 13 residues. Germline CDR1 ENHRY, CDR2 SYGVKD. V lost 3 bases and J 4 bases, leaving 8 bases between the germline ends. The CDR3 DNA is TGTGCCATCAGTGATTATGAGTCAGATACGCAGTATTTT. Residues: CAISDYESDTQYF.

The J gene is TRBJ2-5, the V gene TRBV20-1; 12 bases match TRBD2. Germline V gives CDR1 DFQATT, CDR2 SNEGSKA (reference sequence). The CDR3 is 14 amino acids. Trimming at V came to 6 bases and at J to 2 bases, leaving 4 bases not matched to a gene. The CDR3 nucleotides are TGCAGTGCGATGACTAGCGGGAGTCAAGAGACCCAGTACTTC. Its protein is CSAMTSGSQETQYF.

To note about this clonotype: The junction departs from the called germline gene at one end, perhaps through a read error. The J gene is TRBJ2-3, the V gene TRBV5-1; D gene uncertain. Germline CDR1 reads SGHRS; CDR2 reads YFSETQ. This CDR3 region has 13 residues. The CDR3 reads CASSLAGTETQYF. In DNA form, the CDR3 reads TGCGCCAGCAGCTTGGCGGGCACAGAGACGCAGTATTTT.

The table lists this clonotype with many counts. This chain uses TRBV28 with TRBJ2-7, with D tentatively TRBD1 (5 bases). V dropped 3 bases and J dropped 0 bases, with 15 bases sitting between them. Germline loops: CDR1 MDHEN, CDR2 SYDVKM. This CDR3 region has 16 residues. The CDR3 region has the DNA TGTGCCAGCAGTTTTTCCTCCCAGGGCGACTCCTACGAGCAGTACTTC. Its protein product is CASSFSSQGDSYEQYF.

There are a few counts of this clonotype. This sequence joins TRBV7-8 and TRBJ2-7; D gene ambiguous. The CDR3 runs 13 residues. The V end was cut by 2 bases, the J end by 2 bases, with 7 bases between. The germline gives CDR1 SGHVS, CDR2 FQNEAQ. The CDR3 region has the DNA TGTGCCAGCAGCTTAAGTCTTGCCTACGAGCAGTACTTC. It encodes CASSLSLAYEQYF.

In its sample, this clonotype was seen many times. The chain joins TRBV28 to TRBJ1-5; D gene uncertain. From germline, CDR1 is MDHEN and CDR2 SYDVKM. This CDR3 comprises 14 residues. Trimming took off 6 bases at V and 3 bases at J, with 12 bases between the two ends. The CDR3 protein is CASRDGLINQPQHF. The DNA for the CDR3 is TGTGCCAGCAGGGACGGCCTGATCAATCAGCCCCAGCATTTT.

This clonotype was counted many times. The genes are TRBV7-2 and TRBJ2-3; 7 positions agree with TRBD1. This CDR3 comprises 15 residues. V was pared by 3 bases and J by 3 bases, with 6 bases of the junction left unmatched. In germline, CDR1 is SGHTA, CDR2 FQGNSA. In DNA, the CDR3 is TGTGCCAGCAGCTTTAGTAGGGGGCGAACAGATACGCAGTATTTT. Translation: CASSFSRGRTDTQYF.

In this sample, this clonotype turned up many times. The chain employs TRBV3-1 and TRBJ1-1; D perhaps matches TRBD1 (5 bases). The germline V and J ends were trimmed by 0 bases and 1 base, with 9 bases remaining between them. Per the germline V gene, CDR1 is LGHDT and CDR2 is YNNKEL (reference sequence). This CDR3 has 15 residues. CDR3 sequence: CASSQDPRANTEAFF. CDR3 coding DNA: TGTGCCAGCAGCCAAGATCCCAGGGCGAACACTGAAGCTTTCTTT.

The rearrangement links TRBV6-4 to TRBJ2-6; 8 positions match TRBD2. V shed 4 bases, J shed 0 bases, and the junction held 5 bases outside the gene matches. CDR3 length: 17 residues. Germline CDR1 and CDR2: MRHNA and SNTAGT. The CDR3 is CASSGVAGPSGANVLTF. In nucleotides, the CDR3 is TGTGCCAGCAGTGGGGTAGCGGGACCCTCTGGGGCCAACGTCCTGACTTTC.

This clonotype has a count of ten or more. This chain links TRBV7-3 with TRBJ2-1; 8 positions match TRBD1. The CDR3 is 14 amino acids. Trimming removed 2 bases from V and 10 bases from J; junction bases left unmatched: 7. Germline V gives CDR1 SGHTA, CDR2 FQGTGA. The CDR3 reads CASSLGQGAREQFF. CDR3 sequence (DNA): TGTGCCAGCAGCTTAGGGCAGGGGGCCAGGGAGCAGTTCTTC.

This clonotype was seen at least ten times. The chain employs TRBV12-3 or TRBV12-4 and TRBJ1-1; 8 nucleotides agree with TRBD1. The CDR3 spans 16 residues. J was trimmed by 3 bases and V by 3 bases; bases with no gene match: 9. The CDR3 spells CASSLWGQEWDTEAFF. The CDR3, as DNA: TGTGCCAGCAGTTTGTGGGGACAGGAGTGGGACACTGAAGCTTTCTTT.

This clonotype was detected a few times. The genes are TRBV27 and TRBJ2-5; no clear D gene. CDR1 MNHEY and CDR2 SMNVEV come from the germline V gene (reference sequence). V was pared by 8 bases and J by 3 bases, with 13 bases between. The CDR3 length is 13 residues. In nucleotides, the CDR3 is TGTGCCAGCTCGACCCTACAAGAAGAGACCCAGTACTTC. It translates to CASSTLQEETQYF.